What follows describes a single T cell receptor beta chain. The V segment lost 9 bases and the J segment 5 bases; nucleotides outside the gene matches: 9. This CDR3 region has 14 residues. The V gene's germline CDR1 is KGHDR and CDR2 SFDVKD. The TCR beta CDR3 regions underwent amplification using RNA transcripts as the source. HTBI primers were employed in a first-round RT-PCR of the TCR CDR3. A single record per CDR3 protein comes from TCRdb applying MiXCR to the multiplex PCR reads. The sample lists about 380,000 distinct CDR3 sequences, less than 20% occurring once. The sample originates from a study of T cells in Graves' hyperthyroidism and ophthalmopathy. The diagnostic basis comprised clinical symptoms, serum thyroxine and TRAb, thyroid ultrasound and orbital computed tomography. PBMCs came from roughly 10 ml fresh peripheral blood.

This chain links TRBV24-1 with TRBJ2-3; 8 bases line up with TRBD2. This clonotype originated in a man younger than 35 with Graves' ophthalmopathy. Sequencing input: blood. The CDR3, as DNA: TGTGCCACCTCTTCCGGGACTAGGGTAGATACGCAGTATTTT. Translated: CATSSGTRVDTQYF.